Listed here is a single T cell receptor beta chain. Its antigen specificity is not known. Base qualities were left out, and no much larger clone turns up one base away. TCRbeta CDR3 regions were amplified from genomic DNA using the immunoSEQ Assay, a bias-controlled multiplex PCR. In the paper's pipeline: Within the assay, amplification of reference gene primers was used to estimate how many nucleated cells each sample contained. To quantify the absolute abundance of each unique TCRbeta CDR3 rearrangement, sequence reads were collapsed and filtered. For each sample, productive Simpson clonality was calculated as the square root of Simpson's diversity index across productive rearrangements. The source is immuneACCESS, and TCRdb retained only in-frame sequences with V and J called. Part of the clones is not carried over; for the studies checked, unresolved V genes explain less than half of this, and the remainder is unexplained. The DNA gave D and trimming, while V, J and clone size come from that table. Recorded for this sample are roughly 100,000 clones; 84% of them occurred a single time. The ten largest clones add up to just under 2% of the sample.

The data are from a study of blood T cell repertoires in COVID-19 (dated by TCRdb to the early 2020s). Context from the whole study: Collaborator samples came from the United States, Italy and Spain and covered acute and convalescent phases of COVID-19. The repertoires were released in a freely available public database intended as a resource for research on the immune response to SARS-CoV-2. HLA class I and class II types, where available, came from metadata supplied by the sample provider rather than from assay-based typing. The sample metadata nearly always contained a de-identified subject ID, COVID-19 status, age in years and sex. The material from the prospective study consisted of cDNA or gDNA derived from T cells, B-cell-depleted T cells, or PBMCs. Samples came from the ongoing ImmuneRACE study (first 160 participants) plus 1,254 subjects from 6 global collaborators. The dataset comprised deeply sampled blood TCRbeta repertoires from subjects exposed to, actively infected with, or recovered from COVID-19. Study-wide conclusions, independent of this receptor: How much clinical and demographic metadata was included differed by source and by participant, and the metadata was provided uncurated.

V is clipped by 7 bases and J by 2 bases, and the sequence between their germline boundaries is 13 bases long. Including cysteine and phenylalanine, the CDR3 has 14 amino acids. Only the CDR3 portion is preserved as DNA: 42 bases, with reading frame beginning at the first base. Reading the germline V gene gives CDR1 SGDLS and CDR2 YYNGEE. Whole blood was collected in K2EDTA tubes by collaborating institutions according to the institutions' own protocols. For TCRbeta analysis, collaborators shipped samples in one of three forms: frozen whole blood, isolated PBMCs, or DNA extracted from either of those sample types.

The chain couples TRBV9 to TRBJ1-3; TRBD1 is a weak D gene call, 5 bases matching. The source material was peripheral blood. The TCR originated in a man in his sixties or seventies with active or convalescent COVID-19. The bases read TGTGCCAGCGACCCGGGGGTAACTGGAAACACCATATATTTT. Its amino acids are CASDPGVTGNTIYF.